The clone carrying this T cell receptor beta chain occurred many times. The target antigen is unknown. The sample is drawn from a study of T cell clonality in common variable immunodeficiency. General observations from the study: Common variable immunodeficiency TCR beta sequences reportedly had fewer deletions and N-nucleotide insertions. Shared TCRbeta clones were fewer between CVID subjects than controls. CVID patient heterogeneity limited repertoire-clinical complication correlations.

Heparinized whole blood, about 4.5 to 8.5 ml, came from each donor. Assay used: immunoSEQ multiplex PCR; TCRdb lists only in-frame clones, some missing. There are 35,000 to 50,000 clones in the sample, none observed a single time. The sequenced sample consisted of peripheral blood mononuclear cells. The TCR originated in a person aged 18 to 70 in good health.

The CDR3 loop is CASSSGSTDTQYF. The covered CDR3 bases are TGTGCCAGCAGCTCCGGGTCCACAGATACG. The chain uses TRBV7-2 and TRBJ2-3; D remains ambiguous. The sequenced fragment ends 3 residues before the CDR3 boundary, so the rest is inferred from the germline J gene. Trimming removed 4 bases at V and 2 bases at J, with 7 bases between. The germline gives CDR1 SGHTA, CDR2 FQGNSA. The CDR3 contains 13 residues.